This T cell receptor (beta chain) was obtained from a study of radiation and T cells in renal cell carcinoma. Method: immunoSEQ multiplex PCR; TCRdb's copy keeps in-frame clones and lacks some. There are around 94,000 clones in the sample; about 86% occur only once, and roughly 8% lies in the top ten. Time point described: baseline pretreatment blood. Treatment here: 15 Gy SBRT to primary tumor, nephrectomy 4 weeks later. This renal cell carcinoma was of the clear cell type. Sequencing used blood, obtained from a patient whose treatment included radiotherapy and nephrectomy. The source is a man over 45 with renal cell carcinoma.

The CDR3 region has the DNA TGTGCCAGCAGCAAGGTAGCGGGGGACTCCTACGAGCAGTACTTC. Translating gives CASSKVAGDSYEQYF. J is TRBJ2-7 and V is TRBV21-1; TRBD2 was called by the table and not checked on the DNA. TRBV21-1 is annotated as a pseudogene. The CDR3 length is 15 residues.